Shown below are 10 T cell receptor beta chains from a single sample sequenced in a study of blood T cells in healthy people across ages. PCR was performed a second time for about 6 to 11 cycles using a sample-barcoded 5' primer and a J-beta primer mix. Each CDR3 protein is one row after TCRdb ran MiXCR on the 5' RACE reads. Of approximately 2,000,000 distinct CDR3 sequences listed, around 42% are singletons. Sequencing was performed on blood. The source is a human donor in good health.

This clonotype turned up a few times. The V and J genes are TRBV20-1 and TRBJ2-3; D gene unclear. The germline CDR1 and CDR2 sequences are DFQATT and SNEGSKA (reference sequence). The V end lost 0 bases, the J end lost 4 bases, and 11 bases lay between the germline ends. This CDR3 has 14 residues. The CDR3 bases are TGCAGTGCTAGAGACTCAAGAGTAGCAGATACGCAGTATTTT. Encoded protein: CSARDSRVADTQYF.

This clonotype was seen at least ten times. J is TRBJ2-6 and V is TRBV4-2; no definite D call. Germline CDR1 is LGHNA and CDR2 is YNFKEQ. Trimming took 0 bases from V and 2 from J, leaving 8 bases between them. The CDR3 runs 16 residues. CDR3 residues: CASSQDGGPGANVLTF. The CDR3 nucleotides read TGTGCCAGCAGCCAAGATGGTGGCCCTGGGGCCAACGTCCTGACTTTC.

At least ten counts were recorded for this clonotype. The CDR3 DNA reads TGTGCCAGCAGCCGGGACTACTACGAGCAGTACTTC. This translates into CASSRDYYEQYF. This sequence joins TRBV7-2 and TRBJ2-7; 7 nucleotides match TRBD2. V gave up 5 bases and J gave up 3 bases; unmatched junction bases: 1. The CDR3 runs to 12 residues. The germline V gene encodes CDR1 SGHTA and CDR2 FQGNSA.

This sequence joins TRBV20-1 and TRBJ2-5; D uncertain. The ends were cut back, 4 bases at V and 4 bases at J, with 7 bases in the middle. This CDR3 has 11 amino acids. From germline, CDR1 is DFQATT and CDR2 SNEGSKA (reference sequence). CDR3 amino acids: CSAITLETQYF. The CDR3 DNA is TGCAGTGCTATAACCCTAGAGACCCAGTACTTC.

The chain recombines TRBV20-1 with TRBJ2-1; no clear D. CDR1 is DFQATT and CDR2 is SNEGSKA in the germline V gene (reference sequence). The CDR3 runs 13 residues. V was pared by 1 base and J by 13 bases, with 17 bases between. The CDR3 here is CSARAPARNIQFF. As DNA, the CDR3 is TGCAGTGCTAGAGCTCCAGCCAGAAACATTCAGTTCTTC.

The chain recombines TRBV24-1 with TRBJ2-5; 10 positions agree with TRBD1. The closer fit of TRBJ2-7 to the DNA end suggests the J call may be wrong. The CDR3 loop spans 13 amino acids. Germline V gene data show CDR1 as KGHDR and CDR2 as SFDVKD. In nucleotides, the CDR3 is TGTGCCACTGGGACAGGGGTTTCCTACGAGCAGTACTTC. Protein sequence: CATGTGVSYEQYF.

CDR3 residues: CASMSTNEKLFF. CDR3 sequence (DNA): TGTGCCAGCATGTCAACTAATGAAAAACTGTTTTTT. The gene calls are TRBV25-1 and TRBJ1-4; D gene uncertain. Germline loops: CDR1 MGHDK, CDR2 SYGVNS. This CDR3 region has 12 residues. V was pared by 7 bases and J by 0 bases, with 3 bases between.

This clonotype was seen only a few times. This chain links TRBV5-8 with TRBJ2-1; 12 nucleotides line up with TRBD2. The V and J ends lost 4 bases and 3 bases, in that order; junction bases with no gene match: 5. There are 16 residues in the CDR3. Per germline, CDR1 SGHTS and CDR2 YDEGEE. CDR3 region: CASSPLAGGHYNEQFF. The DNA for the CDR3 is TGTGCCAGCAGCCCACTAGCGGGGGGACACTACAATGAGCAGTTCTTC. Filled out from reference TRBV5-8 and TRBJ2-1, the complete variable domain reads EAGVTQSPTHLIKTRGQQATLRCSPISGHTSVYWYQQALGLGLQFLLWYDEGEERNRGNFPPRFSGRQFPNYSSELNVNALELEDSALYLCASSPLAGGHYNEQFFGPGTRLTVL.

The chain carries TRBV29-1 and TRBJ2-5; possibly TRBD1 or TRBD2 for D (6 bases each). The CDR3 length is 13 residues. Germline assignment: CDR1 SQVTM and CDR2 ANQGSEA. Trimming removed 5 bases at V and 4 bases at J, with 14 bases between. The CDR3 spells CSVYDGGGETQYF. CDR3 bases: TGCAGCGTTTACGACGGGGGCGGAGAGACCCAGTACTTC. Full variable domain (outside the CDR3, taken from reference TRBV29-1 and TRBJ2-5): SAVISQKPSRDICQRGTSLTIQCQVDSQVTMMFWYRQQPGQSLTLIATANQGSEATYESGFVIDKFPISRPNLTFSTLTVSNMSPEDSSIYLCSVYDGGGETQYFGPGTRLLVL.

The chain employs TRBV25-1 and TRBJ1-6; D call uncertain. This CDR3 spans 16 amino acids. Germline V gives CDR1 MGHDK, CDR2 SYGVNS. The V end lost 2 bases, the J end lost 2 bases, and 10 bases lay between the germline ends. CDR3 sequence reads: CASSEAANTYNSPLHF. As DNA, the CDR3 is TGTGCCAGCAGTGAAGCTGCGAATACCTATAATTCACCCCTCCACTTT.